The sequence of this T cell receptor (beta chain) was determined in a study of shared clonotypes between healthy human individuals. There are 14 residues in the CDR3. The V segment lost 1 base and the J segment 4 bases; nucleotides outside the gene matches: 2. From germline, CDR1 is LNHDA and CDR2 SQIVND (reference sequence). Repertoires were generated with immunoSEQ multiplex PCR, while TCRdb's copy carries only in-frame clones and drops some. The sample contains around 2.5 million clones, roughly 93% of which appear only once. The chain uses TRBV19 and TRBJ2-3; 7 bases are a match to TRBD2. The source material was naive CD4+ T cells from PBMCs. Subset indicated: CD45RA+ positively selected. This sequence was found in a man aged 18 to 29 in good health. Some clones in this sample may be carry-over from other donors' samples. The CDR3 nucleotides read TGTGCCAGTAGTATAGGACTAGCCTCAGATACGCAGTATTTT. Translation: CASSIGLASDTQYF.